This T cell receptor beta chain was identified during a study of T cells after yellow fever vaccination. The wider study: Low-cell-number fractions underwent preparation using SMART-Seq v4 Ultra Low Input.

Worth noting for this clonotype: What it binds is unknown. One end of the junction fails to match germline, which may point to a read error.

In germline, CDR1 is SGDLS, CDR2 YYNGEE. CDR3 size: 16 residues. Findings of the study overall: In post-booster samples, most primary-vaccination clones reappeared (around 95% CD4, approximately 91% CD8). Across the CD4 and CD8 compartments, a small share of clonotypes was present in both.

Using its own MiXCR run on the 5' RACE reads, TCRdb lists one record per CDR3 protein. The data contain just under 600,000 distinct CDR3 sequences, roughly 12% of them seen just once; the ten biggest clones take up around 15%. This rearrangement joins TRBV9 to TRBJ2-7; D uncertain. The starting material was PBMCs, obtained on the day of the yellow fever booster vaccination. This TCR derives from a man aged 25-40 years who received the YFV17D yellow fever vaccine. The CDR3 loop is CASSVSAQGRIHELYF. The DNA of the CDR3 is TGTGCCAGCAGCGTCTCAGCCCAAGGCAGAATCCACGAGCTGTACTTC.